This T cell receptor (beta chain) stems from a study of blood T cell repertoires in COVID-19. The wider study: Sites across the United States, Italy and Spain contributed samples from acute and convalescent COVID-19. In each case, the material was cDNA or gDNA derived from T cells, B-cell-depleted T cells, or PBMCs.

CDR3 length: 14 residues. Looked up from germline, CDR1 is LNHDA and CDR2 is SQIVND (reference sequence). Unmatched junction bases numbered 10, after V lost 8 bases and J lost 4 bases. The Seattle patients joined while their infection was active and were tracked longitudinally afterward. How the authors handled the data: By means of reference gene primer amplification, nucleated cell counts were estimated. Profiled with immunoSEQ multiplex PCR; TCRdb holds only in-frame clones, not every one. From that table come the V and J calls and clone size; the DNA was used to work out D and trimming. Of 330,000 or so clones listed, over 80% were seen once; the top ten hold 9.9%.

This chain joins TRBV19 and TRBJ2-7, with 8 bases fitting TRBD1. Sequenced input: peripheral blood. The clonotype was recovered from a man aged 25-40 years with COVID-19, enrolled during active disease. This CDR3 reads CASRSDREGYEQYF. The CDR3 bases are TGTGCCAGTCGCTCGGACAGGGAAGGTTACGAGCAGTACTTC.